One T cell receptor beta chain is described in this entry. J lost 5 bases, V lost 6 bases, and 11 bases had no gene match. This CDR3 is 15 amino acids long. The germline gives CDR1 SGHAT, CDR2 FQNNGV. This sample is drawn from a study of blood T cell repertoires in COVID-19. Overall study: The samples span acute and convalescent COVID-19 from the United States, Italy and Spain. T cells, B-cell-depleted T cells, or PBMCs provided the cDNA or gDNA that served as material.

Repertoires were generated with immunoSEQ multiplex PCR, while TCRdb's copy carries only in-frame clones and drops some. In the table there are 200,000 to 250,000 clones, 83% of which are singletons. Specimen: peripheral blood. The chain links TRBV11-2 to TRBJ2-5; 8 nucleotides match TRBD1. The sequence was obtained from a woman aged 25-40 years with COVID-19, enrolled during active disease. Written as DNA, the CDR3 is TGTGCCAGCAGTTTGACAGGGGAACCCGCGGAGACCCAGTACTTC. It translates to CASSLTGEPAETQYF.